Sequencing of this T cell receptor beta chain was carried out in a study of T cell responses to AZD1222 COVID-19 vaccine. The study's findings and limits: There were mostly white British donors and more females than males, and clonal diversity was possibly underestimated. Following two doses of AZD1222, Spike-specific TCR breadth and depth rose. Regions left unmutated in variants are reportedly the target of nearly half of spike-specific TCRs.

Assay used: immunoSEQ multiplex PCR; TCRdb lists only in-frame clones, some missing. Of around 170,000 clones listed, about nine tenths are singletons. The CDR3 contains 14 residues. The V gene end was trimmed by 0 bases and the J gene end by 8 bases; junction bases not matched to a gene: 0. The germline CDR1 and CDR2 sequences are SGHRS and YFSETQ. Second-dose intervals of approximately 4 or approximately 12 weeks were pooled. As concerns this clone: Its matching antigen is unknown.

The TCR sequence derives from an adult who received the AZD1222 COVID-19 vaccine. The sequencing here drew on peripheral blood, taken 28 days after the second AZD1222 dose. The V and J genes are TRBV5-1 and TRBJ1-6; 9 bases fit TRBD1. CDR3 bases: TGCGCCAGCAGCTTGGGGGACAGGGATTCACCCCTCCACTTT. Its translation is CASSLGDRDSPLHF.